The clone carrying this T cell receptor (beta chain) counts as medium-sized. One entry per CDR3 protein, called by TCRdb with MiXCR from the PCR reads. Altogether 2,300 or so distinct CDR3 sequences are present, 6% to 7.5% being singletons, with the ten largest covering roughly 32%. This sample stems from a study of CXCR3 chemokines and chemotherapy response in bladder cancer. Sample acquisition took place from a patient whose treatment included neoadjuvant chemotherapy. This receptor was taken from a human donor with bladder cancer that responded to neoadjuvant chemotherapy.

This chain's CDR3 is CASTLTGGADTQYF. The DNA of the CDR3 is TGTGCCAGCACCCTAACGGGGGGGGCGGATACGCAGTATTTT. The chain employs TRBV6-2 or TRBV6-3 and TRBJ2-3; 8 bases are a match to TRBD2. Trimming removed 7 bases from V and 6 bases from J; junction bases left unmatched: 9. The CDR3 extends over 14 amino acids. Germline V CDR1 and CDR2: MNHEY, SVGEGT.